This T cell receptor beta chain was sequenced in a study of identifying expanded T cells in peripheral blood. Study-wide findings and caveats: Differentially abundant clones: about 1.2 between replicates, around 17 at around 2 weeks, less than 20 at four.

On this clone itself: What it binds is not known.

V was trimmed by 1 base and J by 6 bases, leaving 15 bases between them. This CDR3 is 16 amino acids long. Germline loops: CDR1 MNHEY, CDR2 SMNVEV (reference sequence). Sequencing was performed with immunoSEQ multiplex PCR; in TCRdb, only in-frame clones are kept and a portion is missing. The sample lists over 90,000 clones, more than 70% occurring once. J is TRBJ2-2 and V is TRBV27; possibly TRBD1 for D (6 bases). The sample taken for sequencing was blood. This receptor was obtained from a person between 18 and 75 years old in good health. The CDR3 loop reads CASSLWIQGGPGELFF. As DNA, the CDR3 is TGTGCCAGCAGTTTATGGATACAGGGTGGACCCGGGGAGCTGTTTTTT.